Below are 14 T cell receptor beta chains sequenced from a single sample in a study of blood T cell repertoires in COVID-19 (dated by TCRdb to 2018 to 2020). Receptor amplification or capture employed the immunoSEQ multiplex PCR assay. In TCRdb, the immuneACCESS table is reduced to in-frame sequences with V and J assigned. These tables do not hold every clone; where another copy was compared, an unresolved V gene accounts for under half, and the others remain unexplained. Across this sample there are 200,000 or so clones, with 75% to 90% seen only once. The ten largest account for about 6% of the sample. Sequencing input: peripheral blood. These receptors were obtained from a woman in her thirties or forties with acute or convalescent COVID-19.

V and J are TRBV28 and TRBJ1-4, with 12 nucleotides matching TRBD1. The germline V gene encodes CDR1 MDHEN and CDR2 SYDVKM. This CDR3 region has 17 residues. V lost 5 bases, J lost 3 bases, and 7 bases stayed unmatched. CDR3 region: CASSAPGQGASNEKLFF. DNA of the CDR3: TGTGCCAGCAGTGCCCCGGGACAGGGGGCTTCTAATGAAAAACTGTTTTTT.

CDR3 sequence reads: CATTTIPTRQSNEKLFF. DNA of the CDR3: TGTGCCACCACTACTATACCGACGAGACAGAGTAATGAAAAACTGTTTTTT. The chain recombines TRBV27 with TRBJ1-4; TRBD1 might be the D (5 bases). The CDR3 covers 17 residues. Germline CDR1 is MNHEY and CDR2 is SMNVEV (reference sequence). The V and J ends lost 10 bases and 4 bases respectively, with 25 bases between them.

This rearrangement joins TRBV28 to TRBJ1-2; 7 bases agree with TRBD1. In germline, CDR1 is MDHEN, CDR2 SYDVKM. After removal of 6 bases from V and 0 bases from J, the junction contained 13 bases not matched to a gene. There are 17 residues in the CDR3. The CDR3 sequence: CASSRTSGTDSNYGYTF. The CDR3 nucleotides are TGTGCCAGCAGCCGCACATCGGGGACAGACTCTAACTATGGCTACACCTTC.

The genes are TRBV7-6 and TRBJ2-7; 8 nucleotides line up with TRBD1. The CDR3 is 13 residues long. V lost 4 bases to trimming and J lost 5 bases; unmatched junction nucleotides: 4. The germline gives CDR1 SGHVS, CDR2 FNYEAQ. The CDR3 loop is CASSSDRGNEQYF. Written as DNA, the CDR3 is TGTGCCAGCAGCTCTGACAGGGGTAACGAGCAGTACTTC.

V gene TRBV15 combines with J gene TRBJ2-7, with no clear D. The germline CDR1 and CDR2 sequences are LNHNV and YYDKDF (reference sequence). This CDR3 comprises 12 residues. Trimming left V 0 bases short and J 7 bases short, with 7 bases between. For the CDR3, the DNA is TGTGCCACCAGCAGAGATTCCGGGGAGCAGTACTTC. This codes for CATSRDSGEQYF.

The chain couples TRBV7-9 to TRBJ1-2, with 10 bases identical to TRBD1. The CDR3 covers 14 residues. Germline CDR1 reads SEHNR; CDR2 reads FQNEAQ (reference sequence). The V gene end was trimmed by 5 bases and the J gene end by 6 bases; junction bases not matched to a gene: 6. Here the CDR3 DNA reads TGTGCCAGCAGCAGGGACAGGGGCGCTGATGGCTACACCTTC. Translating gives CASSRDRGADGYTF.

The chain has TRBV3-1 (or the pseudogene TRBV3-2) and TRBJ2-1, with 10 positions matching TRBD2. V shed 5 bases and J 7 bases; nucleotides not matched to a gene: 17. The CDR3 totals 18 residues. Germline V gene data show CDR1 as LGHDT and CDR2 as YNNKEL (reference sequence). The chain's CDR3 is CASSESLAGVYTVNEQFF. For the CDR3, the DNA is TGTGCCAGCAGCGAATCTCTAGCGGGAGTTTACACGGTGAATGAGCAGTTCTTC.

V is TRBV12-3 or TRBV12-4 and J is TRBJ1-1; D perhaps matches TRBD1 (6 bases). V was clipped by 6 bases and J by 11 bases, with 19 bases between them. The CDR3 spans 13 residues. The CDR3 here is CASSFGPGQGAFF. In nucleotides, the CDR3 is TGTGCCAGCAGCTTTGGCCCGGGACAAGGGGCTTTCTTT.

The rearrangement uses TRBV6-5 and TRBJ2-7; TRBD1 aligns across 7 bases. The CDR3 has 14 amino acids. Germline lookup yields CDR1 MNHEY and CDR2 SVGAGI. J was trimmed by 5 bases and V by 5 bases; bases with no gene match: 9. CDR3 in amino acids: CASSRQGFLHEQYF. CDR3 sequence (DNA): TGTGCCAGCAGTCGACAGGGTTTCCTCCACGAGCAGTACTTC.

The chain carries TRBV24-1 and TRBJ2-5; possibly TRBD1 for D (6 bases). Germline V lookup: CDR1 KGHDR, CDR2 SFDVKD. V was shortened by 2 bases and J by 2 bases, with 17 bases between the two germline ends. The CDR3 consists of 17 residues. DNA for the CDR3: TGTGCCACCAGTGATTGGGTCACCGGGACAAGACAAGAGACCCAGTACTTC. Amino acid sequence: CATSDWVTGTRQETQYF.

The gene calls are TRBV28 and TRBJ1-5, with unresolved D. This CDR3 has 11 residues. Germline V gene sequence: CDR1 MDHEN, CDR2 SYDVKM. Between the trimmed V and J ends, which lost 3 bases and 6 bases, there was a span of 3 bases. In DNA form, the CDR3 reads TGTGCCAGCAGTTTTAGTCAGCCCCAGCATTTT. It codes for CASSFSQPQHF.

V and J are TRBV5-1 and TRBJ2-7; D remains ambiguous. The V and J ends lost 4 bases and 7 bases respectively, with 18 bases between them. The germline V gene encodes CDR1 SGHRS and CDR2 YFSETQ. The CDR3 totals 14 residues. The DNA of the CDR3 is TGCGCCAGCAGCCAGGAAGACGGTCTACAAGAGCAGTACTTC. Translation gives CASSQEDGLQEQYF. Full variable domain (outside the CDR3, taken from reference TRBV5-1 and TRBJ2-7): KAGVTQTPRYLIKTRGQQVTLSCSPISGHRSVSWYQQTPGQGLQFLFEYFSETQRNKGNFPGRFSGRQFSNSRSEMNVSTLELGDSALYLCASSQEDGLQEQYFGPGTRLTVT.

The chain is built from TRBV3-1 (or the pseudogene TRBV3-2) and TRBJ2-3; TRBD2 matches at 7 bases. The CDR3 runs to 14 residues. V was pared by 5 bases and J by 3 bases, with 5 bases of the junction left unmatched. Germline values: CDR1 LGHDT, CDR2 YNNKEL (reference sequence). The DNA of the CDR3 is TGTGCCAGCAGCTCTGGGGGGGGGACAGATACGCAGTATTTT. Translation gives CASSSGGGTDTQYF.

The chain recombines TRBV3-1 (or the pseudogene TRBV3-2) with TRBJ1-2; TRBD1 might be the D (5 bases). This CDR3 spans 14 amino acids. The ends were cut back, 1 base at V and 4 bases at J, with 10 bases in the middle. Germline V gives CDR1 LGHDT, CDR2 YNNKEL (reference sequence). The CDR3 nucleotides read TGTGCCAGCAGCCAAGGAACAGGACGCTATGGCTACACCTTC. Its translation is CASSQGTGRYGYTF.